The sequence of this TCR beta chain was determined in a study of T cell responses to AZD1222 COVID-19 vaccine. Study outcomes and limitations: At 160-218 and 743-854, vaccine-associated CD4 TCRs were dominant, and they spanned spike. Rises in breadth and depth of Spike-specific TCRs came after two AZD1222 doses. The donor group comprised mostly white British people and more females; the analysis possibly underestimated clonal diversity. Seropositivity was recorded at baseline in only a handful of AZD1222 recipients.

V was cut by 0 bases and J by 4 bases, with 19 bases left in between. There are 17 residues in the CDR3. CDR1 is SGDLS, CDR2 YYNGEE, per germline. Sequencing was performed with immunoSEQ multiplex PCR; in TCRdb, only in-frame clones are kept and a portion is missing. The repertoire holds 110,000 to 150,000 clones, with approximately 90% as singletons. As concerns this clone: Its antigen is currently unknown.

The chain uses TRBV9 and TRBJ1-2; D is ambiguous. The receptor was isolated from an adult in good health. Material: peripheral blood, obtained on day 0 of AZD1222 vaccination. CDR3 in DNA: TGTGCCAGCAGCGTAGATGCGGGCGCAGGTTCGTCCTATGGCTACACCTTC. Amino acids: CASSVDAGAGSSYGYTF.